The 8 T cell receptor beta chains below all came from one sample that was sequenced in a study of T cells after yellow fever vaccination. Via MiXCR, TCRdb re-called the 5' RACE reads, giving one row per CDR3 protein. The sample lists 200,000 to 300,000 distinct CDR3 sequences; approximately 6.3% were seen once. The source was CD4+ T cells sorted from PBMCs, collected on the day of the yellow fever booster vaccination. The receptors originated from a man under 40 who received the YFV17D yellow fever vaccine.

This clonotype has ten or more counts. This chain links TRBV18 with TRBJ2-7, with 8 bases identical to TRBD2. V shed 0 bases and J 7 bases; nucleotides not matched to a gene: 5. Germline V gene sequence: CDR1 KGHSH, CDR2 LQKENI. The CDR3 is 14 amino acids. The CDR3 is CASSPPAGVGEQYF. The CDR3 DNA reads as TGTGCCAGCTCACCACCAGCGGGAGTTGGTGAGCAGTACTTC. The variable domain in full, completed from reference TRBV18 and TRBJ2-7, reads NAGVMQNPRHLVRRRGQEARLRCSPMKGHSHVYWYRQLPEEGLKFMVYLQKENIIDESGMPKERFSAEFPKEGPSILRIQQVVRGDSAAYFCASSPPAGVGEQYFGPGTRLTVT.

This clonotype was picked up a small number of times. The chain couples TRBV2 to TRBJ2-3; D uncertain. Between the trimmed V and J ends, which lost 8 bases and 6 bases, there was a span of 12 bases. The germline V gene has CDR1 SNHLY and CDR2 FYNNEI. The CDR3 has 12 amino acids. CDR3 in DNA: TGTGCCAGCCAGACCTTGAGCGATACGCAGTATTTT. It translates to CASQTLSDTQYF.

This clonotype was found a few times. The chain couples TRBV4-3 to TRBJ2-1, with 7 bases identical to TRBD2. Germline V gene data show CDR1 as LGHNA and CDR2 as YSLEER. The CDR3 runs 16 residues. J was trimmed by 4 bases and V by 0 bases; bases with no gene match: 6. This CDR3 reads CASSQDESGKYNEQFF. CDR3 DNA sequence: TGCGCCAGCAGCCAAGATGAGAGCGGGAAATACAATGAGCAGTTCTTC.

Of note for this clonotype: One end of the junction varies from germline; a read error may be responsible. V is TRBV20-1 and J is TRBJ2-1; 10 nucleotides line up with TRBD2. CDR3 length equals 17 residues. In germline, CDR1 is DFQATT, CDR2 SNEGSKA (reference sequence). CDR3 bases: TGCTGTGCTAGAAGTTGGACTAGCGGAAGAAGGGCAAATGAGCAGTTCTTC. It yields the protein CCARSWTSGRRANEQFF.

This chain uses TRBV3-1 with TRBJ2-7; D ambiguous. The CDR3 runs 11 residues. The germline V and J ends were trimmed by 5 bases and 6 bases, with 8 bases remaining between them. Per germline, CDR1 LGHDT and CDR2 YNNKEL (reference sequence). CDR3 region: CASSSYREQYF. DNA for the CDR3: TGTGCCAGCAGCTCCTACCGCGAGCAGTACTTC.

This clonotype has ten or more counts. V and J are TRBV20-1 and TRBJ2-7; possible D gene TRBD2, 6 bases. The CDR3 consists of 15 residues. V lost 3 bases and J lost 5, with 20 bases in between. Germline V gene sequence: CDR1 DFQATT, CDR2 SNEGSKA (reference sequence). For the CDR3, the DNA is TGCAGTGCTAGGGGCAGGCAGACGGGAGTCGACGAGCAGTACTTC. Encoded protein: CSARGRQTGVDEQYF.

This clonotype was detected ten times or more. This chain connects TRBV12-3 or TRBV12-4 to TRBJ2-1; a weak D match, TRBD2 (6 bases). V shed 6 bases and J shed 9 bases, with 24 bases lying between them. CDR3 size: 16 residues. The DNA of the CDR3 is TGTGCCAGCAGCTATGGAGGAGGGCTACCCCGGAGTGAGCAGTTCTTC. Translating it yields CASSYGGGLPRSEQFF.

The J gene is TRBJ2-5, the V gene TRBV28; TRBD2 matches at 10 bases. Trimming cost V 7 bases and J 1 base; bases outside gene matches: 6. The CDR3 runs 15 residues. CDR1 and CDR2 (germline): MDHEN, SYDVKM. As DNA, the CDR3 is TGTGCCAGCACTTCGGCTAGCGGGAGCCAAGAGACCCAGTACTTC. Residues: CASTSASGSQETQYF.